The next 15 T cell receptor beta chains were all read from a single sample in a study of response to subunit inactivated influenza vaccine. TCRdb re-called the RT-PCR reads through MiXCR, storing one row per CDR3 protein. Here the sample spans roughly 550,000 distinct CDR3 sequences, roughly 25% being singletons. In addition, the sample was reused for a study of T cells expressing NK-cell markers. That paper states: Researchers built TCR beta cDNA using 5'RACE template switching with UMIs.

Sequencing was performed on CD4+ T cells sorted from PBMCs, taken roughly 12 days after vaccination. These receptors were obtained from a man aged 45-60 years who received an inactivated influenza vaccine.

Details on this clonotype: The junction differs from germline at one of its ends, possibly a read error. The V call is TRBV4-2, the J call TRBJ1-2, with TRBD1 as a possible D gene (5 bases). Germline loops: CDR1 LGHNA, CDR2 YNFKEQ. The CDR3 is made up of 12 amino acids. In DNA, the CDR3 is TGTGCCAGCAGCCAAGATAGGGGCAGGTTGGGCTTC. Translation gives CASSQDRGRLGF.

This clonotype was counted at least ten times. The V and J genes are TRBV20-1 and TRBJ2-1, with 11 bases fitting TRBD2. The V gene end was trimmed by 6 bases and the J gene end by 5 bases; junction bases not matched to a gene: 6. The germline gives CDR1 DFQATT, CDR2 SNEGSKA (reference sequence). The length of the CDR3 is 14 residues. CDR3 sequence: CSAIAGGPHNEQFF. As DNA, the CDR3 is TGCAGTGCAATAGCGGGAGGGCCCCACAATGAGCAGTTCTTC.

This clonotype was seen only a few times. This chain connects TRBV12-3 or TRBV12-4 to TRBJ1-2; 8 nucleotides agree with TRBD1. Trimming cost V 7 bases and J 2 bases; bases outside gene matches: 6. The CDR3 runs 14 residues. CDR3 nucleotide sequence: TGTGCCAGCAATACAGGGGGTAAGAACTATGGCTACACCTTC. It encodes CASNTGGKNYGYTF.

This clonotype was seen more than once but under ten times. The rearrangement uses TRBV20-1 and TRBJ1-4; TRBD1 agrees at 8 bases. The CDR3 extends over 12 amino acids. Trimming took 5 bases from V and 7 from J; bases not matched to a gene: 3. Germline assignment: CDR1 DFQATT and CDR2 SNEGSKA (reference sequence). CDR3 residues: CSARTGIEKLFF. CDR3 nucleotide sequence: TGCAGTGCTCGGACAGGGATTGAAAAACTGTTTTTT.

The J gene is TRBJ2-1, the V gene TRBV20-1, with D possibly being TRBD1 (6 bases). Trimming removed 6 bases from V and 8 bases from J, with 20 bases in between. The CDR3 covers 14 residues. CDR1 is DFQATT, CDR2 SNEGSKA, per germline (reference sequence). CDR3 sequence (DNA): TGCAGTGCCCCGGACAGTTCGGGCCCACATGAGCAGTTCTTC. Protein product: CSAPDSSGPHEQFF.

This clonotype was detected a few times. The CDR3 here is CASSQDMHGGDTQYF. CDR3 coding DNA: TGTGCCAGCAGCCAAGATATGCACGGGGGGGATACGCAGTATTTT. V is TRBV4-2 and J is TRBJ2-3; 7 bases are a match to TRBD2. There are 15 residues in the CDR3. The V and J ends lost 0 bases and 6 bases, in that order; junction bases with no gene match: 6. Germline loops: CDR1 LGHNA, CDR2 YNFKEQ.

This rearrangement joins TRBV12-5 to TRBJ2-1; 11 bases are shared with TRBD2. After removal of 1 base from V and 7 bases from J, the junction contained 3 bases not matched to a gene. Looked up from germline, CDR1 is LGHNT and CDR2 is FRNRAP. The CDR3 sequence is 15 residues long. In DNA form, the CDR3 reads TGTGCTAGTGGTTTGGGGGGACTAGCGGAAAATGAGCAGTTCTTC. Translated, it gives CASGLGGLAENEQFF.

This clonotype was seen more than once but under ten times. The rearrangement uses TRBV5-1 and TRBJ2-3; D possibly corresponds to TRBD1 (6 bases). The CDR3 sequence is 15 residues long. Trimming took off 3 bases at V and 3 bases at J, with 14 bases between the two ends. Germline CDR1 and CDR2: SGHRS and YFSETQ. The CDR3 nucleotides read TGCGCCAGCAGCTCTAAGTCAGGGGCAACAGATACGCAGTATTTT. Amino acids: CASSSKSGATDTQYF. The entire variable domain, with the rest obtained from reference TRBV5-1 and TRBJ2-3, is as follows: KAGVTQTPRYLIKTRGQQVTLSCSPISGHRSVSWYQQTPGQGLQFLFEYFSETQRNKGNFPGRFSGRQFSNSRSEMNVSTLELGDSALYLCASSSKSGATDTQYFGPGTRLTVL.

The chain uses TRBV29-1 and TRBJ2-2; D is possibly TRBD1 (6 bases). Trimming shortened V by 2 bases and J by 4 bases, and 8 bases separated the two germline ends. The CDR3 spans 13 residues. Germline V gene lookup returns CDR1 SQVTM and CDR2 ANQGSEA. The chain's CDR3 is CSVEQGSTGELFF. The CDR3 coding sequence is TGCAGCGTTGAACAGGGGAGCACCGGGGAGCTGTTTTTT.

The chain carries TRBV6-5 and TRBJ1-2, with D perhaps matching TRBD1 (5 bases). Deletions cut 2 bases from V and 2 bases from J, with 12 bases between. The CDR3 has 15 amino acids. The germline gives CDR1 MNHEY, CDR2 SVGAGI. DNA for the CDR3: TGTGCCAGCAGTTACGGCCAGGGACGGAACTATGGCTACACCTTC. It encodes CASSYGQGRNYGYTF.

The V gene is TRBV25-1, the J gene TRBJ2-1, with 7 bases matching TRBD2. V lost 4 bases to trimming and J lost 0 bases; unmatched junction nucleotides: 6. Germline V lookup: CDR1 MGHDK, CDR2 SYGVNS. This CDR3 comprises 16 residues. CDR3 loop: CASSGPGLSSYNEQFF. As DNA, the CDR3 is TGTGCCAGCAGTGGGCCGGGACTAAGCTCCTACAATGAGCAGTTCTTC.

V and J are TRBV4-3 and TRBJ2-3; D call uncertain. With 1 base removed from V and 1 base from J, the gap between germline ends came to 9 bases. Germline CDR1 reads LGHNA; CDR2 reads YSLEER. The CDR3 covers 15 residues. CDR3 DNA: TGCGCCAGCAGCCAAGGCGGCAGCCGCACAGATACGCAGTATTTT. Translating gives CASSQGGSRTDTQYF.

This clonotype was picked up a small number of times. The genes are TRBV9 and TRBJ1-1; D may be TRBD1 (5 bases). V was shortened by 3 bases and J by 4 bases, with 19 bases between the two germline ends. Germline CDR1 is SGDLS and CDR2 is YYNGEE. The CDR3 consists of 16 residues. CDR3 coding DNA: TGTGCCAGCAGCGCTCATCCCGGGACCTTTTTCACTGAAGCTTTCTTT. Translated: CASSAHPGTFFTEAFF. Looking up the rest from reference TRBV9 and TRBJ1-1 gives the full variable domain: DSGVTQTPKHLITATGQRVTLRCSPRSGDLSVYWYQQSLDQGLQFLIQYYNGEERAKGNILERFSAQQFPDLHSELNLSSLELGDSALYFCASSAHPGTFFTEAFFGQGTRLTVV.

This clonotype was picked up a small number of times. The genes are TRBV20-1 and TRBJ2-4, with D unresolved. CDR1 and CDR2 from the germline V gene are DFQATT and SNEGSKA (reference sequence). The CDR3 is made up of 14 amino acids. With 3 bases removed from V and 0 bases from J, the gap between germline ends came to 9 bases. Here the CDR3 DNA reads TGCAGTGCTAGGGGATCACTAGCCAAAAACATTCAGTACTTC. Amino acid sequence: CSARGSLAKNIQYF.

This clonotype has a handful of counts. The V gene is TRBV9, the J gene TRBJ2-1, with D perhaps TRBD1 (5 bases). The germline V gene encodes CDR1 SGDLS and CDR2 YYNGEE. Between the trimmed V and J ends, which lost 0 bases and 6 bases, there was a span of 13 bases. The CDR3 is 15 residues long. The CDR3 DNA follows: TGTGCCAGCAGCGTAGTACAGGCAGGGCTCAATGAGCAGTTCTTC. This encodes CASSVVQAGLNEQFF.